These 18 T cell receptor beta chains were all obtained from the same sample, sequenced in a study of blood T cells in healthy people across ages. The use of a sample-barcoded 5' primer and a J-beta primer mix characterized a second PCR of roughly 6 to 12 cycles. MiXCR was run by TCRdb on the 5' RACE reads, yielding one entry per CDR3 protein. The sample contains roughly 1,100,000 distinct CDR3 sequences, around 27% of which appear only once. In addition, the sample was reused for a study of T cells of mothers and their children.

The sequenced sample was blood. The receptors originated from a girl aged 2-10 years in good health.

J is TRBJ2-7 and V is TRBV5-1; possibly TRBD1 for D (5 bases). Trimming cost V 2 bases and J 4 bases, with 25 bases left between them. CDR3 size: 18 residues. In germline, CDR1 is SGHRS, CDR2 YFSETQ. CDR3 region: CASSFVESRQGGFYEQYF. CDR3 sequence (DNA): TGCGCCAGCAGCTTCGTCGAAAGTAGGCAGGGTGGATTTTACGAGCAGTACTTC.

The chain couples TRBV5-1 to TRBJ2-7; the D gene is possibly TRBD1 (6 bases). Deletions cut 4 bases from V and 2 bases from J, with 16 bases between. The CDR3 loop spans 15 amino acids. CDR1 is SGHRS and CDR2 is YFSETQ in the germline V gene. CDR3 nucleotides: TGCGCCAGCAGCGCCAAACAGGGCCTTGCCTACGAGCAGTACTTC. Its protein product is CASSAKQGLAYEQYF.

This clonotype was counted a few times. A read error is possible here, since a much larger clone lies one base away. The V call is TRBV6-2 or TRBV6-3, the J call TRBJ2-7; D ambiguous. The CDR3 sequence is 13 residues long. From germline, CDR1 is MNHEY and CDR2 SVGEGT. V lost 5 bases and J 5 bases, leaving 13 bases between the germline ends. The CDR3 protein is CASSIGPANEQYF. CDR3 in DNA: TGTGCCAGCAGTATCGGACCAGCGAACGAGCAGTACTTC.

The chain recombines TRBV27 with TRBJ2-2, with D maybe TRBD1 (6 bases). Germline CDR1 is MNHEY and CDR2 is SMNVEV (reference sequence). CDR3 length equals 14 residues. V was pared by 1 base and J by 7 bases, with 10 bases between. The CDR3 reads CASSLYRDSGELFF. In DNA, the CDR3 is TGTGCCAGCAGTTTATACAGGGATAGCGGGGAGCTGTTTTTT.

The chain couples TRBV2 to TRBJ1-1, with 7 bases lining up with TRBD1. Trimming at V came to 8 bases and at J to 2 bases, leaving 11 bases not matched to a gene. The V gene's germline CDR1 is SNHLY and CDR2 FYNNEI. This CDR3 spans 15 amino acids. The CDR3 nucleotides are TGTGCCAGCGGGGGGACAGAAGTTGTCAACACTGAAGCTTTCTTT. Translation gives CASGGTEVVNTEAFF.

The chain carries TRBV6-1 and TRBJ2-7, with 12 positions matching TRBD2. J was trimmed by 2 bases and V by 6 bases; bases with no gene match: 8. Germline V gene lookup returns CDR1 MNHNS and CDR2 SASEGT. The CDR3 length is 16 residues. Here the CDR3 reads CASRRLAGEGTYEQYF. As DNA, the CDR3 is TGTGCCAGCAGAAGACTAGCGGGAGAAGGTACCTACGAGCAGTACTTC.

This chain uses TRBV20-1 with TRBJ1-1; TRBD1 might be the D (6 bases). Germline loops: CDR1 DFQATT, CDR2 SNEGSKA (reference sequence). The CDR3 length is 14 residues. The CDR3 DNA sequence: TGCAGGGCGATAGGGGGACAAATGAACACTGAAGCTTTCTTT. It translates to CRAIGGQMNTEAFF.

This clonotype was seen more than once but under ten times. This chain links TRBV7-9 with TRBJ2-3, with D hard to call. Deletions cut 5 bases from V and 6 bases from J, with 12 bases between. The CDR3 loop spans 13 amino acids. CDR1 and CDR2 (germline): SEHNR, FQNEAQ (reference sequence). CDR3 amino acids: CASSREASDTQYF. CDR3 bases: TGTGCCAGCAGCCGCGAAGCGTCCGATACGCAGTATTTT.

This clonotype was recorded a few times. The chain joins TRBV18 to TRBJ2-1, with D perhaps TRBD1 or TRBD2 (6 bases each). The CDR3 consists of 16 residues. Germline V gene data show CDR1 as KGHSH and CDR2 as LQKENI. V lost 3 bases and J lost 10, with 22 bases in between. This chain's CDR3 is CASSPVVGLQGREQFF. The CDR3 bases are TGTGCCAGCTCACCCGTCGTGGGACTCCAGGGGAGAGAGCAGTTCTTC.

This clonotype was observed a handful of times. V gene TRBV20-1 combines with J gene TRBJ1-1; unclear D gene. The CDR3 runs 10 residues. The V and J ends lost 1 base and 6 bases respectively, with 3 bases between them. Germline CDR1 is DFQATT and CDR2 is SNEGSKA (reference sequence). The CDR3 bases are TGCAGTGCTAGAGTCTCTGAAGCTTTCTTT. Residues: CSARVSEAFF.

CDR3 DNA sequence: TGTGCCAGCAGCAATGAAGCGGGAGGCGTGAACGAGCAGTACTTC. Protein: CASSNEAGGVNEQYF. The chain employs TRBV5-6 and TRBJ2-5; 9 bases map to TRBD2. The J call may be incorrect, as the DNA end agrees better with TRBJ2-7. CDR1 and CDR2 (germline): SGHDT, YYEEEE. This CDR3 has 15 amino acids.

The chain combines TRBV28 with TRBJ1-5; 9 nucleotides align to TRBD1. From germline, CDR1 is MDHEN and CDR2 SYDVKM. CDR3 length equals 15 residues. The V gene end was trimmed by 8 bases and the J gene end by 6 bases; junction bases not matched to a gene: 11. The CDR3 nucleotides are TGTGCCAGCGGGTGGGACAGGGTCGAAGGTCAGCCCCAGCATTTT. Amino acids: CASGWDRVEGQPQHF.

The chain carries TRBV15 and TRBJ2-5; D might be TRBD2 (6 bases). The CDR3 spans 17 residues. Germline lookup yields CDR1 LNHNV and CDR2 YYDKDF (reference sequence). Trimming removed 0 bases at V and 1 base at J, with 15 bases between. CDR3 protein: CATSRDRVLGGQETQYF. CDR3 coding DNA: TGTGCCACCAGCAGAGATCGGGTCTTGGGGGGCCAAGAGACCCAGTACTTC.

V usage is TRBV3-1 and J usage is TRBJ1-1; the D gene is possibly TRBD1 (5 bases). The CDR3 is 13 amino acids. The germline CDR1 and CDR2 sequences are LGHDT and YNNKEL (reference sequence). V was clipped by 7 bases and J by 4 bases, with 13 bases between them. The CDR3 DNA is TGTGCCAGCACGATTGGGGGGACCACTGAAGCTTTCTTT. It yields the protein CASTIGGTTEAFF.

This clonotype has just a few counts. The genes are TRBV6-5 and TRBJ2-6; D ambiguous. The V end lost 0 bases, the J end lost 4 bases, and 10 bases lay between the germline ends. The V gene's germline CDR1 is MNHEY and CDR2 SVGAGI. CDR3 length: 16 residues. CDR3 DNA sequence: TGTGCCAGCAGTTACTCGACTTCCTCGGGGGCCAACGTCCTGACTTTC. This translates into CASSYSTSSGANVLTF.

The V and J genes are TRBV5-1 and TRBJ2-5; D is unclear. Trimming took 4 bases from V and 5 from J, leaving 15 bases between them. There are 14 residues in the CDR3. Germline V gene sequence: CDR1 SGHRS, CDR2 YFSETQ. The CDR3 nucleotides are TGCGCCAGCAGCGAGATATGGGGATCGGAGACCCAGTACTTC. It encodes CASSEIWGSETQYF.

The chain combines TRBV6-2 or TRBV6-3 with TRBJ2-7; 7 bases are a match to TRBD1. Germline assignment: CDR1 MNHEY and CDR2 SVGEGT. V shed 4 bases, J shed 2 bases, and the junction held 5 bases outside the gene matches. There are 14 residues in the CDR3. The CDR3 DNA is TGTGCCAGCAGTTCCGGGGACAGACCCTACGAGCAGTACTTC. Translated: CASSSGDRPYEQYF.

This chain joins TRBV7-8 and TRBJ2-5; 12 nucleotides match TRBD2. This CDR3 region has 18 residues. Germline CDR1 is SGHVS and CDR2 is FQNEAQ. Losses at the gene ends were 2 bases for V and 3 bases for J; bases not matched to a gene: 10. The CDR3 sequence is CASSLPRRLAGGEETQYF. The DNA for the CDR3 is TGTGCCAGCAGCTTACCTCGGCGTCTAGCGGGGGGGGAAGAGACCCAGTACTTC.